This entry describes one T cell receptor beta chain. This CDR3 is 17 amino acids long. The V end lost 7 bases, the J end lost 0 bases, and 22 bases lay between the germline ends. In germline, CDR1 is SGHRS, CDR2 YFSETQ. This entry is derived from a study of OX40 agonist ivuxolimab in advanced cancers. Study-level information: Patients were treated with ivuxolimab, an agonistic anti-OX40 (CD134) antibody.

This table comes from immunoSEQ multiplex PCR, and its TCRdb copy is limited to in-frame clones, with some not included. The profile shows around 44,000 clones, more than 70% of them singletons. The sample in question was CD4+ or CD8+ T cells sorted from blood, obtained in a trial of the OX40 agonist ivuxolimab. This clonotype was obtained from an adult with an advanced solid tumor such as melanoma, head and neck, liver or kidney cancer. V gene TRBV5-1 combines with J gene TRBJ1-1; D perhaps matches TRBD1 (5 bases). The CDR3 spells CASQKGGWTTLNTEAFF. The CDR3, as DNA: TGCGCCAGCCAAAAGGGTGGTTGGACAACTTTGAACACTGAAGCTTTCTTT.